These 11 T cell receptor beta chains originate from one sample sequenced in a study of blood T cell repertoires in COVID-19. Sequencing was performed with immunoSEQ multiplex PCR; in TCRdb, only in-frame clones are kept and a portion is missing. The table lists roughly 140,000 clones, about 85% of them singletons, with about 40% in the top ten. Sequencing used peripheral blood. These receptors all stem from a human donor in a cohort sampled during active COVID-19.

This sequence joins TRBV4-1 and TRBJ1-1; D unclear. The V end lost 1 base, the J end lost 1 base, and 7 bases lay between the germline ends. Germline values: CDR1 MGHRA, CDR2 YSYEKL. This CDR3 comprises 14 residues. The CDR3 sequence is CASSQAVRNTEAFF. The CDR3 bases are TGCGCCAGCAGCCAAGCTGTCAGGAACACTGAAGCTTTCTTT.

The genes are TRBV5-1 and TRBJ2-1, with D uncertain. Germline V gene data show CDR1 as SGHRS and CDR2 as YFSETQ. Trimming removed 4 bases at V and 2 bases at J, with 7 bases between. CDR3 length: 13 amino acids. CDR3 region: CASSPAAYNEQFF. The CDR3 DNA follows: TGCGCCAGCAGCCCCGCGGCCTACAATGAGCAGTTCTTC.

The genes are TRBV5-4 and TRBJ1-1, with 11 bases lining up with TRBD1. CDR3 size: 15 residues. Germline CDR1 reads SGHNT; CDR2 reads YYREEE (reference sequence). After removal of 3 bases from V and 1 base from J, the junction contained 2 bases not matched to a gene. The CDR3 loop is CASSSGTGGNTEAFF. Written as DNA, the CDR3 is TGTGCCAGCAGCTCCGGGACAGGGGGGAACACTGAAGCTTTCTTT. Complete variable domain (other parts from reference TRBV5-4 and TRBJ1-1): ETGVTQSPTHLIKTRGQQVTLRCSSQSGHNTVSWYQQALGQGPQFIFQYYREEENGRGNFPPRFSGLQFPNYSSELNVNALELDDSALYLCASSSGTGGNTEAFFGQGTRLTVV.

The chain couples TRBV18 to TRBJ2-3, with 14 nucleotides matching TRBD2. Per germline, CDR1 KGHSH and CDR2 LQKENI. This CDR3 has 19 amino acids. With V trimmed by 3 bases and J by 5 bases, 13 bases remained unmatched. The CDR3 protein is CASSPNLPGLAGAEDTQYF. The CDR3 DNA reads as TGTGCCAGCTCACCCAACCTGCCGGGACTAGCGGGGGCGGAAGATACGCAGTATTTT.

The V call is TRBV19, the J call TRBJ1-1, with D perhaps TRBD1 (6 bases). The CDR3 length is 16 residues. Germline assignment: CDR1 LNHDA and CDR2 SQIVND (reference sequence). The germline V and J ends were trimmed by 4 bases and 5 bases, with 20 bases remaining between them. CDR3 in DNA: TGTGCCAGTAGTACCCCTACACAGGGCCCGGGAACTGAAGCTTTCTTT. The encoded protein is CASSTPTQGPGTEAFF.

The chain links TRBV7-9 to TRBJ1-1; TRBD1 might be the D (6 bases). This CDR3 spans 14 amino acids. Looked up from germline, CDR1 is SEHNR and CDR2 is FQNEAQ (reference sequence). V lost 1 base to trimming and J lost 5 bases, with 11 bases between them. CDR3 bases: TGTGCCAGCAGCTTAGATACAGGGAGTACTGAAGCTTTCTTT. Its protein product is CASSLDTGSTEAFF.

This CDR3 is CASSLQGNTEAFF. The CDR3, as DNA: TGTGCCAGCAGCCTTCAGGGGAACACTGAAGCTTTCTTT. The V gene is TRBV7-6, the J gene TRBJ1-1, with a tentative D call TRBD1 (5 bases). CDR1 and CDR2 (germline): SGHVS, FNYEAQ. Between the trimmed V and J ends, which lost 5 bases and 1 base, there was a span of 8 bases. This CDR3 has 13 residues.

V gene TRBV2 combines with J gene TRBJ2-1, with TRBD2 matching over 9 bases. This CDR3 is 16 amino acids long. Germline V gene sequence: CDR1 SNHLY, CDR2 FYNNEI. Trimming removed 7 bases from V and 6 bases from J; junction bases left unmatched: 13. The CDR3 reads CASTPPLLAGVNEQFF. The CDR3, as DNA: TGTGCCAGCACCCCCCCCCTGTTAGCGGGGGTCAATGAGCAGTTCTTC.

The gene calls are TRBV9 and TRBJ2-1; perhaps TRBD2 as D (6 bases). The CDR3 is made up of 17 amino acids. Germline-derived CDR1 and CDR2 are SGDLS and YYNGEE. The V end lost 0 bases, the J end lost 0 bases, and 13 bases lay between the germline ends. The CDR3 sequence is CASSVAGLASSYNEQFF. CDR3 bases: TGTGCCAGCAGCGTAGCTGGGCTAGCGAGCTCCTACAATGAGCAGTTCTTC.

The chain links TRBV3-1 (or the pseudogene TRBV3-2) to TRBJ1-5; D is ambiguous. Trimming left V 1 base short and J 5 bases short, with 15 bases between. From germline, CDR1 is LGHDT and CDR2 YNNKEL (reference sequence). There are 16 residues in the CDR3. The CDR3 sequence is CASSQGRGSWDQPQHF. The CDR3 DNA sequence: TGTGCCAGCAGCCAAGGCCGCGGGAGTTGGGATCAGCCCCAGCATTTT.

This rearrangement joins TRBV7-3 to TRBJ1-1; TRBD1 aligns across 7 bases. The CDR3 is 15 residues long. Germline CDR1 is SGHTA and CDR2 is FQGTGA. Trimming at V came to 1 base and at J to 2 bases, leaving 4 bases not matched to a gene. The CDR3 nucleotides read TGTGCCAGCAGCTTAAGAGGGGGCCATAACACTGAAGCTTTCTTT. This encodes CASSLRGGHNTEAFF.